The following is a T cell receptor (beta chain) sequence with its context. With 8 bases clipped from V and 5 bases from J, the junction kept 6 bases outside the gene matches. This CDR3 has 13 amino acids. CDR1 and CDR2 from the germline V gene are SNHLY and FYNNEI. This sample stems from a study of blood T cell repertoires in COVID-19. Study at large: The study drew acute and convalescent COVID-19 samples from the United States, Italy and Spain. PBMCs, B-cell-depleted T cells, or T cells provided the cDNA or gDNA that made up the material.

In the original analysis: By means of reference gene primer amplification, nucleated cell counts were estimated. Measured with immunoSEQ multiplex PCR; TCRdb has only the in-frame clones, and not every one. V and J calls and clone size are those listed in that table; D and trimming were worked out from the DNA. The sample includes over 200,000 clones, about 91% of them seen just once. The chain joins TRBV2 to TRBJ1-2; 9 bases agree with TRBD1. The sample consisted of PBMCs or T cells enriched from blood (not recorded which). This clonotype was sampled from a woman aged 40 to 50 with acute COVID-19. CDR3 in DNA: TGTGCCAGCGGGGGACAGGGAAAGTATGGCTACACCTTC. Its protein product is CASGGQGKYGYTF.